This TCR beta chain was documented in a study of T cell repertoires in cytomegalovirus infection. Study details: HLA-B-restricted CMV epitopes that are well studied were used alongside recently identified HLA-C-restricted ones. The public TCR beta signatures pointed to both CMV infection and matching HLA type.

TCRdb processed the reads anew with MiXCR; each CDR3 protein has one entry. The table shows some 500,000 distinct CDR3 sequences, with around 30% occurring only once. The CDR3 has 13 residues. From germline, CDR1 is MGHRA and CDR2 YSYEKL. V was shortened by 3 bases and J by 2 bases, with 8 bases between the two germline ends. To note about this clonotype: Its antigen is unknown.

Study-wide results and caveats: The study found HLA-C-restricted CMV-specific TCR beta clonotypes dominating the ex vivo response. Summed frequency of shared TCR beta families picked out CMV carriers who also had the relevant HLA.

The receptor comes from a human donor in good health (CMV status not recorded). Some clones in this sample may be carry-over from other donors' samples. Sequencing was performed on cultured PBMCs, taken from culture after CMV antigen stimulation. This chain connects TRBV4-1 to TRBJ2-7; no definite D call. The CDR3: CASSHGGAYEQYF. The CDR3 DNA is TGCGCCAGCAGCCATGGCGGTGCCTACGAGCAGTACTTC.